The 20 T cell receptor beta chains reported below all come from one sample, sequenced in a study of tumor-infiltrating lymphocytes in oesophageal squamous cell carcinoma. One entry per CDR3 protein, called by TCRdb with MiXCR from the PCR reads. This repertoire shows about 12,000 distinct CDR3 sequences, around 54% found once; its top ten account for about 32%. The specimen sequenced was esophageal tumor tissue. Receptor source: a female donor with esophageal squamous cell carcinoma.

In this sample, this clonotype turned up a few times. The gene calls are TRBV6-1 and TRBJ2-5, with 10 positions matching TRBD2. V was pared by 6 bases and J by 6 bases, with 10 bases of the junction left unmatched. The length of the CDR3 is 15 residues. The germline CDR1 and CDR2 sequences are MNHNS and SASEGT. The CDR3 coding sequence is TGTGCCAGCAGGTCGGGTAGCGGGGGGAGGAAGACCCAGTACTTC. It is translated as CASRSGSGGRKTQYF.

The chain joins TRBV7-3 to TRBJ2-1; 13 bases are a match to TRBD2. V shed 4 bases and J 3 bases; nucleotides not matched to a gene: 0. The CDR3 contains 15 residues. In germline, CDR1 is SGHTA, CDR2 FQGTGA. The CDR3 bases are TGTGCCAGCAGCTGGACTAGCGGGAGCTACAATGAGCAGTTCTTC. Amino acid sequence: CASSWTSGSYNEQFF.

Ten or more counts support this clonotype. The chain recombines TRBV28 with TRBJ2-7; 8 bases align to TRBD2. V lost 3 bases to trimming and J lost 7 bases; unmatched junction nucleotides: 11. Germline V gene data show CDR1 as MDHEN and CDR2 as SYDVKM. This CDR3 has 15 residues. The CDR3 DNA follows: TGTGCCAGCAGTTTCTCGGGGGGGCCTTACCCGGAGCAGTACTTC. It codes for CASSFSGGPYPEQYF.

The chain uses TRBV14 and TRBJ2-1; 8 nucleotides align to TRBD2. Losses at the gene ends were 0 bases for V and 3 bases for J; bases not matched to a gene: 7. Germline lookup yields CDR1 SGHDN and CDR2 FVKESK. The CDR3 has 17 residues. For the CDR3, the DNA is TGTGCCAGCAGCCAAGAGTATCGACTAGCGTACTACAATGAGCAGTTCTTC. Its protein product is CASSQEYRLAYYNEQFF. Based on the CDR3 plus reference TRBV14 and TRBJ2-1, the full variable domain is EAGVTQFPSHSVIEKGQTVTLRCDPISGHDNLYWYRRVMGKEIKFLLHFVKESKQDESGMPNNRFLAERTGGTYSTLKVQPAELEDSGVYFCASSQEYRLAYYNEQFFGPGTRLTVL.

The table lists this clonotype with a few counts. V is TRBV7-3 and J is TRBJ2-3; D is uncertain. The germline gives CDR1 SGHTA, CDR2 FQGTGA. The V end was cut by 4 bases, the J end by 2 bases, with 7 bases between. The CDR3 is 13 amino acids. CDR3 loop: CASSSLLTDTQYF. CDR3 DNA: TGTGCCAGCAGCTCTCTTCTCACAGATACGCAGTATTTT.

The chain couples TRBV20-1 to TRBJ2-4, with D possibly being TRBD1 or TRBD2 (5 bases each). Near its end, the DNA agrees better with TRBJ2-7, so the J call may be wrong. CDR3 length: 11 amino acids. CDR1 DFQATT and CDR2 SNEGSKA come from the germline V gene (reference sequence). CDR3 coding DNA: TGCAGTGCTCCGAGGGGCTACGAGCAGTACTTC. It is translated as CSAPRGYEQYF.

The gene calls are TRBV7-2 and TRBJ2-1, with 8 bases identical to TRBD2. TRBJ2-7 explains the end of the DNA better; the J call may be wrong. The CDR3 runs 15 residues. Germline values: CDR1 SGHTA, CDR2 FQGNSA. The CDR3 bases are TGTGCCAGCAGCTTATGGAGCGGGAGTTCCTACGAGCAGTACTTC. This codes for CASSLWSGSSYEQYF.

This clonotype has just a few counts. Lacking the conserved final phenylalanine or tryptophan, this CDR3 likely reflects a read error. The DNA is omitted, as the CDR3 cannot be located on it reliably, and the CDR3 follows TCRdb's listing. The V and J genes are TRBV7-6 and TRBJ2-6; the D segment call TRBD1 is taken from the table without a DNA check. A total of 17 residues make up the CDR3, ends included. Germline CDR1 SGHVS, CDR2 FNYEAQ. This CDR3 reads CASSLGYGRNYEQYFGA.

This clonotype turned up a few times. The chain couples TRBV12-3 or TRBV12-4 to TRBJ2-7; the match to TRBD2 covers 8 bases. CDR3 length: 20 residues. Losses at the gene ends were 2 bases for V and 2 bases for J; bases not matched to a gene: 20. CDR3 DNA sequence: TGTGCCAGCAGTTTAATACGGTCGGATCTTCTAGCGGGCCTCCCCTACGAGCAGTACTTC. Its protein product is CASSLIRSDLLAGLPYEQYF.

The chain carries TRBV5-3 and TRBJ1-1; D is ambiguous. TRBV5-3 is assigned to the ORF class and has an uncertain function. V was pared by 8 bases and J by 10 bases, with 21 bases between. The CDR3 has 13 residues. CDR3 DNA: TGTGCCAGCAGCCACGGGTCGCAGAGAGGAGCTTTCTTT. Translation gives CASSHGSQRGAFF.

In its sample, this clonotype ranks as medium-sized. Lacking the conserved final phenylalanine or tryptophan, this CDR3 likely reflects a read error. The limits of the CDR3 on the DNA are not certain, so only TCRdb's listed CDR3 is given. The chain joins TRBV11-2 to TRBJ2-6. Germline loops: CDR1 SGHAT, CDR2 FQNNGV. From its first to its last residue, the CDR3 has 9 amino acids. CDR3 sequence reads: CASSRWATS.

The rearrangement uses TRBV5-6 and TRBJ2-5; no clear D. TRBJ2-7 explains the end of the DNA better; the J call may be wrong. The V gene's germline CDR1 is SGHDT and CDR2 YYEEEE. This CDR3 comprises 12 residues. CDR3 amino acids: CASSLSSYEQYF. The CDR3 coding sequence is TGTGCCAGCAGCCTGAGCTCCTACGAGCAGTACTTC.

The J gene is TRBJ2-3, the V gene TRBV6-6; 12 nucleotides line up with TRBD2. The CDR3 sequence is 13 residues long. Germline trimming cut 8 bases from V and 4 bases from J; bases unmatched to any gene: 1. CDR1 and CDR2 (germline): MNHNY, SVGAGI (reference sequence). CDR3 bases: TGTGCCAGCGGACTAGCGGGATCAGATACGCAGTATTTT. This encodes CASGLAGSDTQYF.

This clonotype has ten or more counts. The chain is built from TRBV24-1 and TRBJ2-7, with 8 bases identical to TRBD2. Per germline, CDR1 KGHDR and CDR2 SFDVKD. The J segment lost 3 bases and the V segment lost 5 bases, leaving 2 bases of the junction unmatched. There are 13 residues in the CDR3. CDR3: CATSARGGYEQYF. The CDR3 DNA follows: TGTGCCACCAGTGCCCGGGGGGGCTACGAGCAGTACTTC.

The chain couples TRBV2 to TRBJ2-3, with a weak D call TRBD2 (7 bases). Per the germline V gene, CDR1 is SNHLY and CDR2 is FYNNEI. V was trimmed by 3 bases and J by 8 bases, leaving 18 bases between them. The length of the CDR3 is 15 residues. The chain's CDR3 is CASSDRGAPAGTQYF. As DNA, the CDR3 is TGTGCCAGCAGTGACCGGGGGGCTCCGGCGGGTACGCAGTATTTT.

The rearrangement uses TRBV12-5 and TRBJ2-1; the D gene is possibly TRBD2 (6 bases). The CDR3 covers 12 residues. The germline CDR1 and CDR2 sequences are LGHNT and FRNRAP. V was pared by 6 bases and J by 6 bases, with 9 bases between. DNA of the CDR3: TGTGCTAGTGGGGTCGGGAGCAATGAGCAGTTCTTC. Residues: CASGVGSNEQFF.

In DNA, the CDR3 is TGTGCCAGCAGCGTTAGCGGGAGGGCCTCAGATACGCAGTATTTT. Protein product: CASSVSGRASDTQYF. The V and J genes are TRBV7-2 and TRBJ2-3; 11 nucleotides line up with TRBD2. Germline trimming cut 5 bases from V and 4 bases from J; bases unmatched to any gene: 5. Germline values: CDR1 SGHTA, CDR2 FQGNSA. This CDR3 spans 15 amino acids.

By frequency in the sample, this clonotype is medium-sized. This chain connects TRBV28 to TRBJ1-2, with a possible D match to TRBD1 (6 bases). The V gene's germline CDR1 is MDHEN and CDR2 SYDVKM. V dropped 2 bases and J dropped 3 bases, with 16 bases sitting between them. This CDR3 has 16 amino acids. The CDR3 reads CASSLGSRGQYYGYTF. CDR3 DNA sequence: TGTGCCAGCAGTTTAGGCTCCCGGGGGCAGTACTATGGCTACACCTTC.

V gene TRBV19 combines with J gene TRBJ2-6, with 13 bases aligning to TRBD2. The end of the DNA is better explained by TRBJ2-1, so the J call may be wrong. Germline V gene sequence: CDR1 LNHDA, CDR2 SQIVND (reference sequence). The CDR3 has 15 amino acids. CDR3 residues: CASSRGLAGLDEQFF. The CDR3 nucleotides read TGTGCCAGTAGTAGGGGACTAGCGGGATTGGATGAGCAGTTCTTC.

This clonotype turned up a few times. This chain joins TRBV7-2 and TRBJ1-2, with a weak D call TRBD1 (6 bases). V was cut by 4 bases and J by 7 bases, with 19 bases left in between. Germline CDR1 is SGHTA and CDR2 is FQGNSA. The CDR3 is made up of 15 amino acids. The CDR3 DNA sequence: TGTGCCAGCAGCTCTCAACTTACAGGGCTATCTGGCTACACCTTC. This translates into CASSSQLTGLSGYTF.